The next 25 T cell receptor beta chains were all read from a single sample in a study of cytotoxic CD8 clonotypes in ibrutinib-treated CLL. Clones were sequenced by immunoSEQ multiplex PCR, and TCRdb holds only the in-frame ones, with some missing. The sample gives roughly 97,000 clones, around 80% of which show up once; under 35% is in the top ten. The input for sequencing was PBMCs, taken after 12 months of ibrutinib treatment. Receptor source: a human donor with chronic lymphocytic leukemia.

The J gene is TRBJ2-2, the V gene TRBV10-3, with 9 bases identical to TRBD1. The CDR3 contains 14 residues. Unmatched junction bases numbered 7, after V lost 7 bases and J lost 7 bases. Germline V gives CDR1 ENHRY, CDR2 SYGVKD. The CDR3 sequence: CAITEGTGLGELFF. The CDR3 DNA follows: TGTGCCATCACCGAAGGGACAGGGCTCGGGGAGCTGTTTTTT.

CDR3 bases: TGCGCCAGCAGCTTGGCAGCGGGACTCTACTCCAACACTCAAGAGACCCAGTACTTC. It yields the protein CASSLAAGLYSNTQETQYF. The chain couples TRBV5-1 to TRBJ2-5; 7 bases align to TRBD2. Germline CDR1 is SGHRS and CDR2 is YFSETQ. The CDR3 is 19 amino acids. V was pared by 0 bases and J by 2 bases, with 16 bases of the junction left unmatched.

This sequence joins TRBV4-3 and TRBJ2-3, with D perhaps TRBD1 (6 bases). V gave up 2 bases and J gave up 5 bases, with 17 bases separating them. Germline CDR1 LGHNA, CDR2 YSLEER. The CDR3 has 16 amino acids. The CDR3: CASSQTDSRPGDTQYF. The CDR3 nucleotides are TGCGCCAGCAGCCAAACGGACAGCCGTCCAGGAGATACGCAGTATTTT.

V is TRBV7-2 and J is TRBJ2-1; TRBD1 matches at 10 bases. CDR3 length equals 17 residues. Germline lookup yields CDR1 SGHTA and CDR2 FQGNSA. V was clipped by 0 bases and J by 10 bases; unmatched bases: 12. CDR3 protein: CASSLALGTGELGEQFF. The CDR3, as DNA: TGTGCCAGCAGCTTAGCGCTCGGGACAGGGGAATTGGGGGAGCAGTTCTTC.

This clone was picked up one time. The chain carries TRBV5-1 and TRBJ1-2; possible D gene TRBD1, 6 bases. The germline V and J ends were trimmed by 0 bases and 2 bases, with 8 bases remaining between them. Germline lookup yields CDR1 SGHRS and CDR2 YFSETQ. This CDR3 has 14 residues. The chain's CDR3 is CASSLGTANYGYTF. CDR3 nucleotides: TGCGCCAGCAGCTTGGGGACAGCGAACTATGGCTACACCTTC.

This clone appeared a single time. The chain combines TRBV7-2 with TRBJ1-1; perhaps TRBD1 as D (5 bases). CDR1 and CDR2 (germline): SGHTA, FQGNSA. V dropped 6 bases and J dropped 0 bases, with 8 bases sitting between them. This CDR3 is built from 13 residues. CDR3 loop: CASSGQVNTEAFF. The CDR3 bases are TGTGCCAGCAGTGGACAAGTGAACACTGAAGCTTTCTTT.

The chain has TRBV18 and TRBJ2-2; D ambiguous. The ends were cut back, 4 bases at V and 6 bases at J, with 6 bases in the middle. The CDR3 is 12 amino acids. Germline V gives CDR1 KGHSH, CDR2 LQKENI. The CDR3 DNA sequence: TGTGCCAGCTCACGGGCCGCCGGGGAGCTGTTTTTT. Its protein is CASSRAAGELFF.

This clone was counted once. The CDR3 region is CASSLPGTGSEAFF. The CDR3 region has the DNA TGTGCCAGCAGCTTACCCGGGACAGGTAGTGAAGCTTTCTTT. The V gene is TRBV28, the J gene TRBJ1-1, with 8 bases aligning to TRBD1. This CDR3 contains 14 residues. The V segment lost 6 bases and the J segment 7 bases; nucleotides outside the gene matches: 10. Germline V gene sequence: CDR1 MDHEN, CDR2 SYDVKM.

The V call is TRBV2, the J call TRBJ1-4, with 7 positions matching TRBD1. J was trimmed by 4 bases and V by 6 bases; bases with no gene match: 5. This CDR3 has 14 amino acids. CDR1 is SNHLY and CDR2 is FYNNEI in the germline V gene. The CDR3 nucleotides are TGTGCCAGCAGGCAGGGGGTTGGTAATGAAAAACTGTTTTTT. Its translation: CASRQGVGNEKLFF.

The chain employs TRBV5-4 and TRBJ2-5; D call uncertain. The CDR3 is made up of 16 amino acids. V dropped 1 base and J dropped 3 bases, with 16 bases sitting between them. Germline V gene data show CDR1 as SGHNT and CDR2 as YYREEE (reference sequence). The CDR3 DNA sequence: TGTGCCAGCAGCTTGCGGCAGGAAGACTCCAAAGAGACCCAGTACTTC. This encodes CASSLRQEDSKETQYF.

A few counts support this clone. The CDR3 sequence: CASSHALNTEAFF. As DNA, the CDR3 is TGTGCCAGCAGCCATGCACTGAACACTGAAGCTTTCTTT. This chain connects TRBV14 to TRBJ1-1; D not certain. This CDR3 contains 13 residues. V was pared by 3 bases and J by 0 bases, with 5 bases between. The germline V gene has CDR1 SGHDN and CDR2 FVKESK.

This clone has a single count. Other nucleotide sequences from this sample produce the same CDR3. The chain combines TRBV11-3 with TRBJ2-7; TRBD2 aligns across 9 bases. The CDR3 totals 15 residues. The V and J ends lost 0 bases and 3 bases, in that order; junction bases with no gene match: 3. Germline V gene sequence: CDR1 SGHNT, CDR2 YENEEA. CDR3 in amino acids: CASSLDGTSYYEQYF. The CDR3 coding sequence is TGTGCCAGCAGCTTAGATGGGACTAGCTACTACGAGCAGTACTTC.

The V gene is TRBV18, the J gene TRBJ1-6, with D possibly matching TRBD1 (6 bases). Germline V gives CDR1 KGHSH, CDR2 LQKENI. The CDR3 is 15 amino acids. The V gene lost 3 bases and the J gene lost 7 bases, with 13 bases spanning the gap. This CDR3 is CASSPPGQKNSPLHF. CDR3 in DNA: TGTGCCAGCTCACCGCCTGGACAGAAAAATTCACCCCTCCACTTT.

The chain carries TRBV6-6 and TRBJ2-2; D ambiguous. CDR1 is MNHNY, CDR2 SVGAGI, per germline (reference sequence). The CDR3 length is 15 residues. The V end was cut by 11 bases, the J end by 1 base, with 17 bases between. The CDR3 nucleotides are TGTGCCTCCCGTGATGGCGGCTTGAACACCGGGGAGCTGTTTTTT. Encoded protein: CASRDGGLNTGELFF.

The chain combines TRBV12-5 with TRBJ2-5; D ambiguous. Trimming cost V 3 bases and J 2 bases, with 10 bases left between them. The CDR3 consists of 14 residues. CDR1 is LGHNT, CDR2 FRNRAP, per germline. The CDR3: CASGFSSIQETQYF. CDR3 nucleotides: TGTGCTAGTGGTTTCTCCAGTATACAAGAGACCCAGTACTTC.

This chain links TRBV7-8 with TRBJ1-6, with D unclear. V lost 5 bases, J lost 7 bases, and 9 bases lay in between. This CDR3 has 13 amino acids. The germline V gene has CDR1 SGHVS and CDR2 FQNEAQ. CDR3 bases: TGTGCCAGCAGCCTAGGCCCAAATTCACCCCTCCACTTT. It codes for CASSLGPNSPLHF.

The chain carries TRBV7-2 and TRBJ1-3, with D unclear. Germline CDR1 is SGHTA and CDR2 is FQGNSA. The V gene lost 5 bases and the J gene lost 0 bases, with 11 bases spanning the gap. This CDR3 is built from 15 residues. CDR3 nucleotide sequence: TGTGCCAGCAGCCTCAGTCAAGACTCTGGAAACACCATATATTTT. Its translation: CASSLSQDSGNTIYF.

This chain joins TRBV6-6 and TRBJ1-1; TRBD1 matches 10 bases. Germline lookup yields CDR1 MNHNY and CDR2 SVGAGI (reference sequence). The CDR3 loop spans 13 amino acids. J was trimmed by 6 bases and V by 6 bases; bases with no gene match: 4. The CDR3 DNA reads as TGTGCCAGCAGGGGACAGGGGAGAGCTGAAGCTTTCTTT. It encodes CASRGQGRAEAFF.

The genes are TRBV2 and TRBJ2-3, with 10 bases fitting TRBD1. This CDR3 is 14 amino acids long. The V segment lost 4 bases and the J segment 5 bases; nucleotides outside the gene matches: 3. Germline CDR1 reads SNHLY; CDR2 reads FYNNEI. The CDR3 bases are TGTGCCAGCAGTGGACAGGGGGCGGGAGATACGCAGTATTTT. It specifies CASSGQGAGDTQYF.

The chain employs TRBV6-1 and TRBJ2-5; 7 positions agree with TRBD2. The germline CDR1 and CDR2 sequences are MNHNS and SASEGT. J gave up 10 bases and V 2 bases, and 4 bases lay outside the gene matches. The length of the CDR3 is 12 residues. The CDR3: CASSEPPGGQYF. The DNA for the CDR3 is TGTGCCAGCAGTGAACCGCCGGGGGGCCAGTACTTC.

The chain uses TRBV5-1 and TRBJ2-1, with a tentative D call TRBD1 (5 bases). Germline V gene data show CDR1 as SGHRS and CDR2 as YFSETQ. This CDR3 contains 15 residues. Trimming pared 4 bases from V and 0 bases from J, leaving 11 bases between. The CDR3 nucleotides read TGCGCCAGCAGCGAAACAGGTTTCTCCTACAATGAGCAGTTCTTC. Its translation is CASSETGFSYNEQFF.

This sequence joins TRBV6-1 and TRBJ1-1; 9 positions match TRBD1. Germline V gives CDR1 MNHNS, CDR2 SASEGT. This CDR3 contains 13 residues. Trimming at V came to 0 bases and at J to 9 bases, leaving 2 bases not matched to a gene. The CDR3 spells CASSEAGTGKAFF. The CDR3 coding sequence is TGTGCCAGCAGTGAAGCAGGGACAGGGAAAGCTTTCTTT.

The chain couples TRBV19 to TRBJ2-5, with D perhaps given as TRBD1 or TRBD2 (5 bases each). In germline, CDR1 is LNHDA, CDR2 SQIVND (reference sequence). The CDR3 totals 16 residues. Trimming took 7 bases from V and 3 from J, leaving 21 bases between them. The DNA of the CDR3 is TGTGCCAGTAATGGGAATACGTGGGGGACGAAAGAGACCCAGTACTTC. It encodes CASNGNTWGTKETQYF.

This clone was seen more than once but under ten times. The rearrangement joins TRBV29-1 to TRBJ2-7; D assignment may be TRBD1 or TRBD2 (5 bases each). Germline loops: CDR1 SQVTM, CDR2 ANQGSEA. V lost 7 bases and J 0 bases, leaving 16 bases between the germline ends. This CDR3 comprises 14 residues. The CDR3 sequence: CSGVLRGVSYEQYF. The CDR3 region has the DNA TGCAGCGGCGTCCTCAGAGGGGTCTCCTACGAGCAGTACTTC.

The chain joins TRBV28 to TRBJ1-2; TRBD1 agrees at 7 bases. Germline CDR1 is MDHEN and CDR2 is SYDVKM. V shed 4 bases, J shed 0 bases, and the junction held 5 bases outside the gene matches. This CDR3 spans 15 amino acids. The chain's CDR3 is CASSSPGTANYGYTF. The CDR3 bases are TGTGCCAGCAGTTCCCCCGGGACAGCTAACTATGGCTACACCTTC.